The rows below give T cell receptor beta chains drawn from one sample of a study of T-cell memory formation after mild COVID-19. TCRdb fed the 5' RACE reads into MiXCR, producing one record per CDR3 protein. The table records about 340,000 distinct CDR3 sequences, roughly 15% of them present only once. The specimen was PBMCs or a T cell subset sorted from them (not recorded which). The receptors were sampled from a man between 18 and 35 years old who had mild COVID-19 (a few samples of this study predate the infection). Cell type and time point are not known. Both conserved end residues are part of each CDR3. The D gene is left open where the match is weak. Rows may omit the clone size; those that give it use once, few, many or a size class.

TRBV3-1	few	TRBJ1-1	NA	TGTGCCAGCAGCCAAGGAGGGATGAACACTGAAGCTTTCTTT	CASSQGGMNTEAFF
TRBV6-1	many	TRBJ1-1	NA	TGTGCCAGCATCTACAGGGTAACGAACACTGAAGCTTTCTTT	CASIYRVTNTEAFF
TRBV20-1	few	TRBJ2-5	TRBD1	TGCAGTGCTAGAGCGTACGGACAGGGTCTAGAGACCCAGTACTTC	CSARAYGQGLETQYF
TRBV2	NA	TRBJ2-3	TRBD2	TGTGCCGGCGGGACTACTCCGCAGTATTTT	CAGGTTPQYF
TRBV11-2	NA	TRBJ2-1	NA	TGTGCCAGCAGCTTTTTCCTTGGGATTTCCAATGAGCAGTTCTTC	CASSFFLGISNEQFF
TRBV7-2	NA	TRBJ2-3	TRBD2	TGTGCCAGCAGCTTAGACGTTGGACTAGCGGGTGGATACACAGATACGCAGTATTTT	CASSLDVGLAGGYTDTQYF
TRBV7-2	few	TRBJ2-1	TRBD2	TGTGCCAGCAGCTTCGGACTAGCGGGGGCCTACAATGAGCAGTTCTTC	CASSFGLAGAYNEQFF
TRBV2	NA	TRBJ2-3	TRBD1	TGTGCCAGCAGGCGGACAGGTTCCCCGCTCACAGATACGCAGTATTTT	CASRRTGSPLTDTQYF
TRBV19	few	TRBJ2-3	TRBD2	TGTGCCAGTAAGACCCTAGCGGGGGCAGATACGCAGTATTTT	CASKTLAGADTQYF
TRBV4-3	many	TRBJ2-1	NA	TGCGCCAGCAGCCAGACCCCGCAGGGTACCTACAATGAGCAGTTCTTC	CASSQTPQGTYNEQFF
TRBV7-2	NA	TRBJ1-2	NA	TGTGCCAGCAGCAACTACCGGGGGCGGGATGGCTACACCTTC	CASSNYRGRDGYTF
TRBV29-1	NA	TRBJ2-2	NA	TGCAGCGTTGAATCTGTTTCTCACACCGGGGAGCTGTTTTTT	CSVESVSHTGELFF
TRBV5-1	few	TRBJ2-5	NA	TGCGCCAGCAGCCAGGGGCGGGGAGGAGAGACCCAGTACTTC	CASSQGRGGETQYF
TRBV6-5	few	TRBJ1-2	TRBD1	TGTGCCAGCAGTCCGGACAGGGTAGGGTTTGGCTACACCTTC	CASSPDRVGFGYTF
TRBV6-2/TRBV6-3	NA	TRBJ1-1	NA	TGTGCCAGCAGCACGGGGGGCGAGACTTTCTTT	CASSTGGETFF
TRBV4-3	few	TRBJ2-1	TRBD2	TGCGCCAGCAGCCAAGAGCCCGCTAGCGGGGGGCCCTATGAGCAGTTCTTC	CASSQEPASGGPYEQFF
TRBV5-6	few	TRBJ2-5	NA	TGTGCCAGCAGCCCAGCCATGGGGCCGGGGGAGACCCAGTACTTC	CASSPAMGPGETQYF
TRBV4-1	NA	TRBJ2-1	NA	TGCGCCAGCAGCCAAGAGGCCGATGAGAGCTACAATGAGCAGTTCTTC	CASSQEADESYNEQFF
TRBV10-2	NA	TRBJ2-7	TRBD1	TGCGCCAGCGCGACATACCACATTGACAGGGAGTTTACGGTTTCATACGAGCAGTACTTC	CASATYHIDREFTVSYEQYF
TRBV6-2/TRBV6-3	NA	TRBJ2-2	NA	TGTGCCAGCAGTTATTCCCGGGCCGGGGAGCTGTTTTTT	CASSYSRAGELFF
TRBV5-1	many	TRBJ2-3	NA	TGCGCCAGCAGCATCGGACTACCCACAGATACGCAGTATTTT	CASSIGLPTDTQYF
TRBV10-3	NA	TRBJ1-1	TRBD1	TGTGCCACCACAGGGGTAAACGCTGAAGCTTTCTTT	CATTGVNAEAFF
TRBV5-1	few	TRBJ2-2	NA	TGCGCCAGCAGCCCGTCCCGGGGTACCGGGGAGCTGTTTTTT	CASSPSRGTGELFF
TRBV7-2	NA	TRBJ1-6	TRBD1	TGTGCCAGCAGCCCGTACGGGGACAGTCAGTCACCCCTCCACTTT	CASSPYGDSQSPLHF
TRBV29-1	NA	TRBJ2-2	NA	TGCAGCGCCATAGGGGGGGCCGGGGAGCTGTTTTTT	CSAIGGAGELFF
TRBV7-3	many	TRBJ2-3	NA	TGTGCCAGCTCCACTGCCGGCACAGATACGCAGTATTTT	CASSTAGTDTQYF
TRBV6-5	few	TRBJ2-1	TRBD2	TGTGCCAGCAGTTACATCGGGGGGGTTAAGAGTGAGCAGTTCTTC	CASSYIGGVKSEQFF
TRBV6-1	NA	TRBJ2-5	NA	TGTGCCAGCAGGCCGGAAGTTTGGGGTCGGCCAAGCGGGGAGACCCAGTACTTC	CASRPEVWGRPSGETQYF
TRBV10-3	few	TRBJ2-5	NA	TGTGCCACCACGATACAGGGCGGCGAGACCCAGTACTTC	CATTIQGGETQYF
TRBV28	NA	TRBJ2-7	TRBD1	TGTGCCAGCAGATCGGGACAGGCGCTCTCCTACGAGCAGTACTTC	CASRSGQALSYEQYF
TRBV15	NA	TRBJ2-3	NA	TGTGCCACCAGCGGGCGGGGGCACGCAGATACGCAGTATTTT	CATSGRGHADTQYF
TRBV10-3	NA	TRBJ1-1	NA	TGTGCCATCAGTGACTCTGCTCGCGGGGCGAGGAACACTGAAGCTTTCTTT	CAISDSARGARNTEAFF
TRBV25-1	many	TRBJ2-1	TRBD2	TGTGCCAGCAGTGAGGGAACTAGCGCTTCGGTGGACAATGAGCAGTTCTTC	CASSEGTSASVDNEQFF
TRBV5-4	many	TRBJ2-7	NA	TGTGCCAGCAGCTCGATGGACAGACCCTACGAGCAGTACTTC	CASSSMDRPYEQYF
TRBV10-2	NA	TRBJ1-5	TRBD1	TGCGCCAGCAGGAAGGACAGGGAGGGTCAGCCCCAGCATTTT	CASRKDREGQPQHF
TRBV12-5	NA	TRBJ2-7	TRBD1	TGTGCTAGTGGTTTGGGGACAGGCTACGAGCAGTACTTC	CASGLGTGYEQYF
TRBV10-3	few	TRBJ2-3	NA	TGTGCCACCACAGTTGCTGGGGGGCCCCCAGATACGCAGTATTTT	CATTVAGGPPDTQYF
TRBV12-3/TRBV12-4	NA	TRBJ2-1	NA	TGTGCCAGCAGTTTAAGCAGACGTGATGAGCAGTTCTTC	CASSLSRRDEQFF
TRBV7-9	few	TRBJ2-5	NA	TGTGCCAGCAGCACTAACGGGCTTCAAGAGACCCAGTACTTC	CASSTNGLQETQYF
TRBV4-1	NA	TRBJ2-5	NA	TGCGCCAGCAGCCAAGAACCGGTCAGGCCCCCGGAGACCCAGTACTTC	CASSQEPVRPPETQYF
TRBV4-3	few	TRBJ2-2	TRBD2	TGCGCCAGCAGCCAAGAAGAGGCGGCGGGGGGCTGGACCGGGGAGCTGTTTTTT	CASSQEEAAGGWTGELFF